Sequencing of this T cell receptor beta chain was carried out in a study of cytomegalovirus exposure and HLA in healthy donors. For the study at large: Unique TCRs numbering some 80 million, obtained from HLA-typed donors, made up an early data release.

General study results and limits: It was likely that a cluster of highly shared sequence variants was a sequencing artifact. Presence/absence analyses treated sequencing depth as roughly uniform across donors.

This CDR3 is 14 amino acids long. Germline assignment: CDR1 MNHNS and CDR2 SASEGT. V dropped 2 bases and J dropped 3 bases, with 11 bases sitting between them. Researchers ran the PCR with 60 Vbeta and 13 Jbeta primers. The data were produced by immunoSEQ multiplex PCR, yet TCRdb's version contains in-frame clones alone and is incomplete. The sample lists approximately 160,000 clones; roughly 87% were seen once. On this clone itself: Its antigen is as yet unknown.

Material: PBMCs. The receptor's source is a man aged 25 to 40 in good health and CMV-seropositive. The chain employs TRBV6-1 and TRBJ2-7, with D maybe TRBD2 (5 bases). This CDR3 reads CASSEQDGVYEQYF. The DNA for the CDR3 is TGTGCCAGCAGTGAACAGGACGGGGTCTACGAGCAGTACTTC.